This T cell receptor (beta chain) was sequenced in a study of early T cells in non-severe SARS-CoV-2 infection. The table lists this clonotype with a few counts. TCRdb called the 5' RACE reads again in MiXCR, with one record for every CDR3 protein. The table records some 30,000 distinct CDR3 sequences, roughly 4.5% of them present only once. The CDR3 spans 13 residues. V was pared by 9 bases and J by 5 bases, with 7 bases of the junction left unmatched. Germline V gene lookup returns CDR1 KGHDR and CDR2 SFDVKD. The receptor was isolated from an adult who was a healthcare worker with PCR-confirmed SARS-CoV-2 infection or an uninfected control (not recorded which). The sequencing sample was made of whole blood. The chain uses TRBV24-1 and TRBJ2-3; 7 bases agree with TRBD2. CDR3 DNA: TGTGCCACCGGGGAGGGCTCAATAGATACGCAGTATTTT. Translation: CATGEGSIDTQYF.